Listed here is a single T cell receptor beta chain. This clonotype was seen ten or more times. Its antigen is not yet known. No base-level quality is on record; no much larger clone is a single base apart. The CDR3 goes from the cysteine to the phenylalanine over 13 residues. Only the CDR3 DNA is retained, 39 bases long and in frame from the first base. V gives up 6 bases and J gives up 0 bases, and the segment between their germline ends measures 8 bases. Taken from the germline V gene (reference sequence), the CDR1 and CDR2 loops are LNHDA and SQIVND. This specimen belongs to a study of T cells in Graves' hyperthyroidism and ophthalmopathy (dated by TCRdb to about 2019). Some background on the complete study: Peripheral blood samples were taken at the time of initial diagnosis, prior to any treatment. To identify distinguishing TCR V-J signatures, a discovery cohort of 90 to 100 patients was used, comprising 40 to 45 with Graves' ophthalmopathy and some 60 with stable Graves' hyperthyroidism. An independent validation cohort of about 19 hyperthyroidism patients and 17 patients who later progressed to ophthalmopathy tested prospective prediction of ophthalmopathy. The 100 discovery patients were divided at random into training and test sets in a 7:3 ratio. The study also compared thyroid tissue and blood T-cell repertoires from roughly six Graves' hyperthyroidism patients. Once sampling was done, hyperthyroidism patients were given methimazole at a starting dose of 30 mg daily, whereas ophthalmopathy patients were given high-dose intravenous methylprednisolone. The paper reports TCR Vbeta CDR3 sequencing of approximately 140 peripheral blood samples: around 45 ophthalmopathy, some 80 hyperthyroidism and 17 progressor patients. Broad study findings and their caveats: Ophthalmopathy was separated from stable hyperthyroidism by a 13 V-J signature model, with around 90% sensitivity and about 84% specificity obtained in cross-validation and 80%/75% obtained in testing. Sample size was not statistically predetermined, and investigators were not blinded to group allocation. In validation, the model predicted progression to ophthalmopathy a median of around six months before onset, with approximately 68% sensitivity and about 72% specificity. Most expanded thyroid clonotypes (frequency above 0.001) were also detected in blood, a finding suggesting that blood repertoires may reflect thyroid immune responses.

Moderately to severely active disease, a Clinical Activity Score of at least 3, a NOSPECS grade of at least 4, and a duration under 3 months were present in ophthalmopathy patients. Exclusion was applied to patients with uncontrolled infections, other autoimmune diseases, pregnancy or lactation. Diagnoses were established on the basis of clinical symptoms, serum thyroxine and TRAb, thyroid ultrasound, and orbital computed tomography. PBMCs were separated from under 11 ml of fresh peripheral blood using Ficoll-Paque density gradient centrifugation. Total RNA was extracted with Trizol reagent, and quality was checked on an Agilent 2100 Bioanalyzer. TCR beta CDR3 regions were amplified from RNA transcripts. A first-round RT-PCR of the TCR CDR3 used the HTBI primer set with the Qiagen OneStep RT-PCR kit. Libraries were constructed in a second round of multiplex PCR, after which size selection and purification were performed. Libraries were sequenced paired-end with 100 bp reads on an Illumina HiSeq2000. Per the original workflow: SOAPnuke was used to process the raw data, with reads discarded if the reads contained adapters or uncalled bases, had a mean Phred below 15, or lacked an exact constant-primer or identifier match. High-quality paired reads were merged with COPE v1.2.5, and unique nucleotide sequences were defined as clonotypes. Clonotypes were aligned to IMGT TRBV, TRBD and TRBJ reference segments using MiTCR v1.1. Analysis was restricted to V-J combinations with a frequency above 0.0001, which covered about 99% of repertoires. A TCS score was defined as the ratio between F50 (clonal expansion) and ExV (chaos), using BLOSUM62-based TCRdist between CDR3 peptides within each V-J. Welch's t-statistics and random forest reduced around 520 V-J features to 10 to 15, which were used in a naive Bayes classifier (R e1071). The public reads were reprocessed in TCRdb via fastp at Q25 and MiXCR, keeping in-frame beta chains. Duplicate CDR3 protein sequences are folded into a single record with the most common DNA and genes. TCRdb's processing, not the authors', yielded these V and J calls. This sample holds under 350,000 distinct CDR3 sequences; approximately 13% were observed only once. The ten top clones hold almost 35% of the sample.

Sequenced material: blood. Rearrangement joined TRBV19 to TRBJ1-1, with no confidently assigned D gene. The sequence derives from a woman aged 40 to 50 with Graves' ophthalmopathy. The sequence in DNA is TGTGCCAGTAGATCGGCCATGAACACTGAAGCTTTCTTT. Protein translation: CASRSAMNTEAFF.